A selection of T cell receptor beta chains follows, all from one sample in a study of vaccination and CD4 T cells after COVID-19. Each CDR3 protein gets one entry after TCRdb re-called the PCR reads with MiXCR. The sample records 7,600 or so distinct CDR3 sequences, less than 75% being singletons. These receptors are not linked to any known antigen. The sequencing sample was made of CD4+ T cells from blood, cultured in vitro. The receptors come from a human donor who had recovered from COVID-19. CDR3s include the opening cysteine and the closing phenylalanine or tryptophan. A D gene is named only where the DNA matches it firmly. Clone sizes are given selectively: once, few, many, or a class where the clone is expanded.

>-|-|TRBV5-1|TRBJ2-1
TGCGCCAGCGAGGACAGAAGCTCCTACAATGTGCAGTTCTTC
CASEDRSSYNVQFF
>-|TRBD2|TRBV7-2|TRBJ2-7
TGTGCCAGCAGCTTAGGGCTAGCGGGAACCTACGAGCAGTACTTC
CASSLGLAGTYEQYF
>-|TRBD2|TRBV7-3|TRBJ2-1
TGTGCCAGCAGTCAAAGCGGGGGGTACTACAATGAGCAGTTCTTC
CASSQSGGYYNEQFF
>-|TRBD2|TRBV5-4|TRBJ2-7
TGTGCCAGCAGCCATGGGACTAGCGGGGGGTACGAGCAGTACTTC
CASSHGTSGGYEQYF
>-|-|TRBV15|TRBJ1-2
TGTGCCACCAGCAGAGAGATCGTAGACGGCTACACCTTC
CATSREIVDGYTF
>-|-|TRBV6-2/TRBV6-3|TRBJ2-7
TGTGCCAGCAGTTACGGTTCGGTGGGACGGAACTCCTACGAGCAGTACTTC
CASSYGSVGRNSYEQYF
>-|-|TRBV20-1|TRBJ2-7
TGCAGTGCGACTCGGGGGAATGGCTACGAGCAGTACTTC
CSATRGNGYEQYF
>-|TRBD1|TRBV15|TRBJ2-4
TGTGCCACCAGCAGTTTAGGGACAGGGGCGACCAAAAACATTCAGTACTTC
CATSSLGTGATKNIQYF
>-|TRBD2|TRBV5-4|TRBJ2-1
TGTGCCAGCAGCCCAATCCGGGGGGGCTCCTACAATGAGCAGTTCTTC
CASSPIRGGSYNEQFF
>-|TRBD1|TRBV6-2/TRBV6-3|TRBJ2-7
TGTGCCAGCGGGGACAGGCTGTACGAGCAGTACTTC
CASGDRLYEQYF
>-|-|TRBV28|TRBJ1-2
TGTGCCAGCAGTCTTTTGAGCTATGGCTACACCTTC
CASSLLSYGYTF
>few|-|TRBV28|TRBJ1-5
TGTGCCAGCAGTCCGGCGGGCCTAAGGATAGGGCAGCCCCAGCATTTT
CASSPAGLRIGQPQHF
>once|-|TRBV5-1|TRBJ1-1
TGCGCCAGCAGCTTACAGGGAGGGAACACTGAAGCTTTCTTT
CASSLQGGNTEAFF
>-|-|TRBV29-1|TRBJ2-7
TGCAGCGTCGCCGCGGACTACGAGCAGTACTTC
CSVAADYEQYF
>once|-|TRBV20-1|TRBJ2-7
TGCAGTGGTCATAATGGGAGTTCCTACGAGCAGTACTTC
CSGHNGSSYEQYF
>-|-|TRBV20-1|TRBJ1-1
TGCAGTGCTAGAGACCCTCGGCAGACCATGAACACTGAAGCTTTCTTT
CSARDPRQTMNTEAFF
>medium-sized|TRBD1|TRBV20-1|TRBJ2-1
TGCAGTGCTAGAGATCGGACAGGGTACAATGAGCAGTTCTTC
CSARDRTGYNEQFF
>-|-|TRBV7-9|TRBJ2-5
TGTGCCAGCAGCTTAGACGGGGGAGGCCAAGAGACCCAGTACTTC
CASSLDGGGQETQYF
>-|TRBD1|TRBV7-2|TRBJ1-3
TGTGCCAGCAGCTTGACAGGGCTGTTGGACACCATATATTTT
CASSLTGLLDTIYF
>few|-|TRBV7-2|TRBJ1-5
TGTGCCAGCAGCTTCCAGCCGGCCGGGACGGGTAGTAGGCCCCAGCATTTT
CASSFQPAGTGSRPQHF
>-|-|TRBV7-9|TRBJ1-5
TGTGCCAGCAGCTTTCAGGGAGATCAGCCCCAGCATTTT
CASSFQGDQPQHF
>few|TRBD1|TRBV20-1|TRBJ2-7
TGCAGTGCCCCAGGGGGACAGGGTCACTACGAGCAGTACTTC
CSAPGGQGHYEQYF
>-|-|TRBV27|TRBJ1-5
TGTGCCAGCAGTTTGTTGGGCCAGCCCCAGCATTTT
CASSLLGQPQHF
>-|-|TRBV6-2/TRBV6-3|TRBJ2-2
TGTGCCAGCAGTTACTCGAGCGGACAGCCCACCGGGGAGCTGTTTTTT
CASSYSSGQPTGELFF
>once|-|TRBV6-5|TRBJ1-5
TGTGCCAGCAGTTCCACCAGTCCCAATCAGCCCCAGCATTTT
CASSSTSPNQPQHF
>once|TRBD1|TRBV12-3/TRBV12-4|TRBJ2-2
TGTGCCAGCAGTCCGCCGGACAGGGGGACCGGGGAGCTGTTTTTT
CASSPPDRGTGELFF